This T cell receptor (beta chain) was captured by sequencing in a study of T cells in Graves' hyperthyroidism and ophthalmopathy. Amplification yielded TCR beta CDR3 regions, with RNA transcripts as the source. The HTBI primer set was used in a first-round RT-PCR of the TCR CDR3. TCRdb reanalysed the multiplex PCR reads using MiXCR and keeps one entry per CDR3 protein. In the table there are hundreds of thousands of distinct CDR3 sequences, just under 45% of which are singletons. Study-wide points: The model forecast ophthalmopathy, anticipating it by a median about six months before onset.

This clonotype was counted only a few times. Its antigen is unidentified. Diagnoses used clinical symptoms, serum thyroxine and TRAb, thyroid ultrasound and orbital computed tomography. The CDR3 covers 15 residues. J gave up 1 base and V 2 bases, and 1 base lay outside the gene matches. From germline, CDR1 is DFQATT and CDR2 SNEGSKA (reference sequence). Sequenced: peripheral blood or thyroid tissue (not recorded which). This chain joins TRBV20-1 and TRBJ2-6, with 8 positions matching TRBD1. The clonotype comes from an adult man with Graves' disease, either hyperthyroidism or ophthalmopathy (not recorded which). The CDR3 DNA is TGCAGTGCTAGAAGACAGGGGTCTGGGGCCAACGTCCTGACTTTC. This sequence encodes CSARRQGSGANVLTF.